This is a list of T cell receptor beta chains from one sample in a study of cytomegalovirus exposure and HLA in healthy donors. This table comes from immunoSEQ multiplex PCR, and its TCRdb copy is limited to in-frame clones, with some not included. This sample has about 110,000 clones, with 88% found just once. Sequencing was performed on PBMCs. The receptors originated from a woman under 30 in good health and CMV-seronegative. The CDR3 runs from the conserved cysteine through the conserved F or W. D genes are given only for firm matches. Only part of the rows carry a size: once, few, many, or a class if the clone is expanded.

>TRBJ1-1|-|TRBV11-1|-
TGTGCCAGCAGCTTGCTGACAGGTACGAACACTGAAGCTTTCTTT
CASSLLTGTNTEAFF
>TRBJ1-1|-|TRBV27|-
TGTGCCAGCTCTCCGGGCGGACTTGAAGCTTTCTTT
CASSPGGLEAFF
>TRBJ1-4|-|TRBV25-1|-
TGTGCCAGCAGTGAATTGGTTATGGGAGGTGGCACTAATGAAAAACTGTTTTTT
CASSELVMGGGTNEKLFF
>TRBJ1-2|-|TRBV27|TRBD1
TGTGCCAGCAGCCGAACGAGGGGGCCCAACTATGGCTACACCTTC
CASSRTRGPNYGYTF
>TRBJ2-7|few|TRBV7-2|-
TGTGCCAGCAGCTTAGGTTGGGGACTCAACTACGAGCAGTACTTC
CASSLGWGLNYEQYF
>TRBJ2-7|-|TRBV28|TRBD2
TGTGCCAGCTACAGCGGGAGCTCCTACGAGCAGTACTTC
CASYSGSSYEQYF
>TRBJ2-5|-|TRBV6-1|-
TGTGCCAGCACTGAAGGACAGCTATTCGGGACCCAGTACTTC
CASTEGQLFGTQYF
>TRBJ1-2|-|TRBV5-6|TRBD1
TGTGCCAGCAGCAGGGGGACAGTCCTCTATGGCTACACCTTC
CASSRGTVLYGYTF
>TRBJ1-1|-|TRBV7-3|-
TGTGCCAGCAGCCGAACAGGGACCGCTGAAGCTTTCTTT
CASSRTGTAEAFF
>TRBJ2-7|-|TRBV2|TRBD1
TGTGCCAGCAGGGACAGGCGATACGAGCAGTACTTC
CASRDRRYEQYF
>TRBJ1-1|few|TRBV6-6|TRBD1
TGTGCCAGCAGACCCCGGACAGGGAACACTGAAGCTTTCTTT
CASRPRTGNTEAFF
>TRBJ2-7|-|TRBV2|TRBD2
TGTGCCAGCAGTGGTCTAGCGGGGGTCCACGAGCAGTACTTC
CASSGLAGVHEQYF
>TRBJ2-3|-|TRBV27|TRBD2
TGTGCCAGCAGTTTATCTCCTCCCTCTAGCGGGAGGGGCCATACGCAGTATTTT
CASSLSPPSSGRGHTQYF
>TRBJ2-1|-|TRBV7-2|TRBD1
TGTGCCAGCAGCTTCGGGGGACAGGGAATCAATGAGCAGTTCTTC
CASSFGGQGINEQFF
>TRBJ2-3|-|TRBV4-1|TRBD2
TGCGCCAGCAGCCAAGCAAGGGGACTAGCGGAGGAACTCACAGATACGCAGTATTTT
CASSQARGLAEELTDTQYF
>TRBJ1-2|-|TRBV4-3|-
TGCGCCAGCAGCCAGAAGGGACAAGTATTTGGTGGCTACACCTTC
CASSQKGQVFGGYTF
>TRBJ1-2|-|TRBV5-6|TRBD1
TGTGCCAGCAGCTCTAGGGACAGCTTTTTCTATGGCTACACCTTC
CASSSRDSFFYGYTF
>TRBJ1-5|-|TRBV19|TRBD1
TGTGCCAGTACCCGCCGGGACAGGGTGAATCAGCCCCAGCATTTT
CASTRRDRVNQPQHF
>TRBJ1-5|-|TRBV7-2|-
TGTGCCAGCAGCTTAGGTTGGGGGCGGGGGATGGAGCCCCAGCATTTT
CASSLGWGRGMEPQHF
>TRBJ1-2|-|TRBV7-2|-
TGTGCCAGCAGCCCAAGGGGGGGAAGCGGTGGCTACACCTTC
CASSPRGGSGGYTF
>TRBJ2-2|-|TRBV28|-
TGTGCCAGCAGTCAGGAGGGTTGGGAGCTGTTTTTT
CASSQEGWELFF
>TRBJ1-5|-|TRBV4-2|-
TGTGCCAGCAGCCAATCGAGACAGAACTTCAATCAGCCCCAGCATTTT
CASSQSRQNFNQPQHF
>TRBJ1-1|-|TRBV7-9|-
TGTGCCCTTGGACTCGGAGCTTTCTTT
CALGLGAFF
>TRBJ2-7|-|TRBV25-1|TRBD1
TGTGCCAGCCCCGCGGACAGGGATGTTTCCTACGAGCAGTACTTC
CASPADRDVSYEQYF
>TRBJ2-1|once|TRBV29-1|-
TGCAGCGTTGAGGTGTCAATACAGCAGAATGAGCAGTTCTTC
CSVEVSIQQNEQFF
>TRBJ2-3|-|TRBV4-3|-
TGCGCCAGCAGCCCAAGCAGGGGTTCAGATACGCAGTATTTT
CASSPSRGSDTQYF
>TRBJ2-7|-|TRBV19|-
TGTGCCAGTAGTCCGGGACACCTAGCCTACGAGCAGTACTTC
CASSPGHLAYEQYF
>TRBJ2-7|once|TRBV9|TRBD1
TGTGCCAGCAGCGTAGCCCCACAGGGGGCGGGAGAGCAGTACTTC
CASSVAPQGAGEQYF
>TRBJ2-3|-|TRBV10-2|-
TGCGCCAGCACCTCGACTGAAGATACGCAGTATTTT
CASTSTEDTQYF
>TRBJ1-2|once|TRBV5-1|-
TGCGCCAGCAGCTTGGACGCCCCCGGAGGTGGTTATGGCTACACCTTC
CASSLDAPGGGYGYTF
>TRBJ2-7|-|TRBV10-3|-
TGTGCCATCAGTGAATGGGCAAACGAGCAGTACTTC
CAISEWANEQYF
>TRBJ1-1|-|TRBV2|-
TGTGCCAGCAGTGAAGGGACAGCCTTGAACACTGAAGCTTTCTTT
CASSEGTALNTEAFF
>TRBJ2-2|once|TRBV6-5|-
TGTGCCAGCAGTTGGGGCAGGGTCACCGGGGAGCTGTTTTTT
CASSWGRVTGELFF
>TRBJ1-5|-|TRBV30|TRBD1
TGTGCCTGGGGGACAGATAGCAATCAGCCCCAGCATTTT
CAWGTDSNQPQHF
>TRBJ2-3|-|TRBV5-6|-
TGTGCCAGCAGCCCGACTATTCCCACAGATACGCAGTATTTT
CASSPTIPTDTQYF
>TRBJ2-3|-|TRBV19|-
TGTGCCAGTAGTATAGTAGAAGTCGGGTTCGGGGGTACGCAGTATTTT
CASSIVEVGFGGTQYF
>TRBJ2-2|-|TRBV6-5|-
TGTGCCAGCAGTTACGCGACGGGGTACACCGGGGAGCTGTTTTTT
CASSYATGYTGELFF
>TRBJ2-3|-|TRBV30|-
TGTGCCTGGAGTGTTAGGGGCCCAGATACGCAGTATTTT
CAWSVRGPDTQYF
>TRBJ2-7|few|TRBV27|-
TGTGCCAGCAGTCTGCGGAGAGGAGAGCAGTACTTC
CASSLRRGEQYF
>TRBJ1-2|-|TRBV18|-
TGTGCCAGCTCGTTAGACACGCCCTATGGCTACACCTTC
CASSLDTPYGYTF
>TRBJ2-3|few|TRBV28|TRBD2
TGTGCCAGCAGGACGGCGGGGGGGAGGACAGATACGCAGTATTTT
CASRTAGGRTDTQYF
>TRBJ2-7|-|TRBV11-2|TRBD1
TGTGCCAGCAGCTTAGTGGCGGGACAGGGGGCCTACGAGCAGTACTTC
CASSLVAGQGAYEQYF
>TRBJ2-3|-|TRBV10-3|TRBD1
TGTGCCATCAGGGGGACAGGGGGCGTCACAGATACGCAGTATTTT
CAIRGTGGVTDTQYF
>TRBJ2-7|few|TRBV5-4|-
TGTGCCAGCAGCGTTGACAGCCAATACGAGCAGTACTTC
CASSVDSQYEQYF
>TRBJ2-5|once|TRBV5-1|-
TGCGCCAGCAGCTTGGACCGGGAGACCCAGTACTTC
CASSLDRETQYF